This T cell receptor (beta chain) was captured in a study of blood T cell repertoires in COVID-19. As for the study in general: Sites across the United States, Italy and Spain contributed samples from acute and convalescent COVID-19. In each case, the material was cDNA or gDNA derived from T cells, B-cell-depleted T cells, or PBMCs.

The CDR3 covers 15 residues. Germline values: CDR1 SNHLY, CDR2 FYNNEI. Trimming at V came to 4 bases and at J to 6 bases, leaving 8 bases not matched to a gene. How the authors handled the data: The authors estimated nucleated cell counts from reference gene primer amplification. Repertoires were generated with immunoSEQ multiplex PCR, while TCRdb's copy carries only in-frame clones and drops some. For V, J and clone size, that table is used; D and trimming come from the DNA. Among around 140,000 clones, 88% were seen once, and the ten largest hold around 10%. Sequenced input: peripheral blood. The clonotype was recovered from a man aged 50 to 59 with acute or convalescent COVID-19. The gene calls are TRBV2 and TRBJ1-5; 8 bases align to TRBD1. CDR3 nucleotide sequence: TGTGCCAGCAGTGGAGGACAGGGTGGTGTTCAGCCCCAGCATTTT. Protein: CASSGGQGGVQPQHF.